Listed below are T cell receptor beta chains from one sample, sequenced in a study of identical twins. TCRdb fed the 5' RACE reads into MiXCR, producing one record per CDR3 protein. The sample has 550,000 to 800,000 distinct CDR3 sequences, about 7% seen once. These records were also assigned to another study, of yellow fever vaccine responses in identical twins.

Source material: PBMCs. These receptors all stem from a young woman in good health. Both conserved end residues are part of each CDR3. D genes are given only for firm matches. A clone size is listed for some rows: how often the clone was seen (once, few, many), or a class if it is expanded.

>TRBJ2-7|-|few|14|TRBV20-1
TGCAGTGCTAGAGTTGGGGGAGCCAGCTACGAGCAGTACTTC
CSARVGGASYEQYF
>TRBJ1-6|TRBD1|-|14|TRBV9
TGTGCCAGCAGCAACCGGGACAGCAATTCACCCCTCCACTTT
CASSNRDSNSPLHF
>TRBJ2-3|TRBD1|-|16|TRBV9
TGTGCCAGCAGCGGATCCGGGACAGGGGGGGGAAATACGCAGTATTTT
CASSGSGTGGGNTQYF
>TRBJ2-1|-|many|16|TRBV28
TGTGCCAGCAGTTTACCCCCATTGAACGGGGACAATGAGCAGTTCTTC
CASSLPPLNGDNEQFF
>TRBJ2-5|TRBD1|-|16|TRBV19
TGTGCCAGTAGTAAAGGTGTTGGGACAGGGGAAGAGACCCAGTACTTC
CASSKGVGTGEETQYF
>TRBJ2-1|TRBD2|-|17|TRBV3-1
TGTGCCTCCTGCCAAGATCAGCGACTAGCGGGACTTGTGGAGCAGTTCTTC
CASCQDQRLAGLVEQFF
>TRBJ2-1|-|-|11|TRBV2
TGTGCCAGCAGTGAATTGCGGGAGCAGTTCTTC
CASSELREQFF
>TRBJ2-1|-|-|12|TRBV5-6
TGTGCCAGCAGCTTTCCGGGAGCAGGGCAGTTCTTC
CASSFPGAGQFF
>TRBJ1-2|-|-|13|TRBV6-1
TGTGCCAGCAGTGAGTTGAGTGTGGATGGCTACACCTTC
CASSELSVDGYTF
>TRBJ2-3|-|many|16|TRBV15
TGTGCCACCAGCAGAGATCTTGGCAGGGGAATAGATACGCAGTATTTT
CATSRDLGRGIDTQYF
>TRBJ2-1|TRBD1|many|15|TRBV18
TGTGCCAGCTCCCCCGGACAGGGAAACTACAATGAGCAGTTCTTC
CASSPGQGNYNEQFF
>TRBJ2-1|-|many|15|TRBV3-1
TGTGCCAGCAGCCAAGATCTCGGGATTAACAATGAGCAGTTCTTC
CASSQDLGINNEQFF
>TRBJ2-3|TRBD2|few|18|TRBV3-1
TGTGCCAGCAGCCAAGAGGGGACTAGCGGGGGGCCGACAGATACGCAGTATTTT
CASSQEGTSGGPTDTQYF
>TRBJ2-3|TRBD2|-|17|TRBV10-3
TGTGCCATCAGCAGGACTAGCGGGGGGGGTAGCACAGATACGCAGTATTTT
CAISRTSGGGSTDTQYF
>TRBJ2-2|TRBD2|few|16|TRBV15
TGTGCCACCAGCAGAATAGCGGGAGGGCCCACCGGGGAGCTGTTTTTT
CATSRIAGGPTGELFF
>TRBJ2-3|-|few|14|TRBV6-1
TGTGCCAGCAGCCCTTTGGAGGCCCCAGATACGCAGTATTTT
CASSPLEAPDTQYF
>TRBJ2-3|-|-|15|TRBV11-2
TGTGCCAGCAGCTCGACGGTCGGCTCCACAGATACGCAGTATTTT
CASSSTVGSTDTQYF
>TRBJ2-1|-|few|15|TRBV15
TGTGCCACCAGCAGAGTCGACAGGATGGGCAATGAGCAGTTCTTC
CATSRVDRMGNEQFF
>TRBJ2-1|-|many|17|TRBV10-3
TGTGCCATCAGTGAGTCCCCCCGGGGGAGCTCCTACAATGAGCAGTTCTTC
CAISESPRGSSYNEQFF
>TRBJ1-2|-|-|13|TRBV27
TGTGCCAGCAGTATCCGACAGGACGACGGCTACACCTTC
CASSIRQDDGYTF
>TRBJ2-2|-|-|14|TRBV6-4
TGTGCCAGCAGTGACGCGGGAAACACCGGGGAGCTGTTTTTT
CASSDAGNTGELFF
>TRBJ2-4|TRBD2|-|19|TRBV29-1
TGCAGCGTTGAGAGGATGGGGGTTAGCGGGAGGGCCGTCAAAAACATTCAGTACTTC
CSVERMGVSGRAVKNIQYF
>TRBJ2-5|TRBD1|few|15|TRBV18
TGTGCCAGCTCACCCCGGACAGGGTTTGGGGAGACCCAGTACTTC
CASSPRTGFGETQYF
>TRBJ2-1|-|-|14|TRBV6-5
TGTGCCAGCAGTTTGGGGACGAGGACGGGGACCCTTCTCTTC
CASSLGTRTGTLLF
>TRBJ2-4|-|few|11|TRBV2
TGTGCCAGCAGTGCAGGGCCTAAGAAGGAGTTC
CASSAGPKKEF
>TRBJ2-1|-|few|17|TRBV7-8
TGTGCCAGCAGCTTGAGAGCTAGCGTAAACTCCTACAATGAGCAGTTCTTC
CASSLRASVNSYNEQFF
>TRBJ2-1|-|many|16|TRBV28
TGTGCCAGCAGTTCCGCCACCGTCTTCTCCTACAATGAGCAGTTCTTC
CASSSATVFSYNEQFF
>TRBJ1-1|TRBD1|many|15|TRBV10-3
TGTGCCATCACCCGCGGACAGGGGGCTATCACTGAAGCTTTCTTT
CAITRGQGAITEAFF
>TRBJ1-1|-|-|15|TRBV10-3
TGTGCCATCAGTGAAGGACGGCTGGGGAACACTGAAGCTTTCTTT
CAISEGRLGNTEAFF
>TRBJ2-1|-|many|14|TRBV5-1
TGCGCCAGCAGCAATACCAACCCCAACAATGAGCAGTTCTTC
CASSNTNPNNEQFF
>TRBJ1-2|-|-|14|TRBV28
TGTGCCAGCAGCCCGCTGGGGCGGCCGGAAGTAGTCGTCTTC
CASSPLGRPEVVVF
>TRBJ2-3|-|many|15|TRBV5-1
TGCGCCAGCAGCGAACAGGGTCCCAGCACAGATACGCAGTATTTT
CASSEQGPSTDTQYF
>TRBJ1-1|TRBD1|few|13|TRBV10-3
TGTGCCATCAATTCGGACAGGGGCACTGAAGCTTTCTTT
CAINSDRGTEAFF
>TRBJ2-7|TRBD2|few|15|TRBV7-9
TGTGCCAGCAGCTCCAGCGGGAGGGACGTCTACGAGCAGTACTTC
CASSSSGRDVYEQYF
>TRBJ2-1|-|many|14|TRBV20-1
TGCAGTGCAAGACAGGACGACGGGTACAATGAGCAGTTCTTC
CSARQDDGYNEQFF
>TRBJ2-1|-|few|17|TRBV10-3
TGTGCCCGGGCCGGCGGGGGCCTGAAGAGCTCCTACAATGAGCAGTTCTTC
CARAGGGLKSSYNEQFF
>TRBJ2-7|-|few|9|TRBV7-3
TGTGCCAGCAGCTGCGGGCAGTACTTC
CASSCGQYF
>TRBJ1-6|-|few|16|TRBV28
TGTGCCAGCACCACAACCCGGGACACCCGTAATTCACCCCTCCACTTT
CASTTTRDTRNSPLHF
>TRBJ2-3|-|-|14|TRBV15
TGTGCCACCAGCGGTACAGGTATAGCGGATACGCAGTATTTT
CATSGTGIADTQYF
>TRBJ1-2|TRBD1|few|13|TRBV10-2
TGCGCCAGCAGTGCGGCAGGGGGCTATGGCTACACCTTC
CASSAAGGYGYTF
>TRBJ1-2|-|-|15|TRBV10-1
TGCGCCAGCAGTGGGCCCGTTTCGGGAAAATATGGCTACACCTTC
CASSGPVSGKYGYTF
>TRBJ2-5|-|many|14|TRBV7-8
TGTGCCAGCAGCCAGGGACGGTACCAAGAGACCCAGTACTTC
CASSQGRYQETQYF
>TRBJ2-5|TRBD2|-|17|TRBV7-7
TGTGCCAGCAGCTTAGGAGTTTCGGGGGGGCTAAGAGAGACCCAGTACTTC
CASSLGVSGGLRETQYF
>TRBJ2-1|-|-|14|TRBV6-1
TGTGCCAGCAGGTCGCGGAGCTCCTACAATGAGCAGTTCTTC
CASRSRSSYNEQFF
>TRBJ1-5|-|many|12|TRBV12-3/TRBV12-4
TGTGCCAGCAGCCGCCTTAATCAGCCCCAGCATTTT
CASSRLNQPQHF
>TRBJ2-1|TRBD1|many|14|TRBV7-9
TGTGCCAGCAGCTTAATGGACAGGTACAATGAGCAGTTCTTC
CASSLMDRYNEQFF
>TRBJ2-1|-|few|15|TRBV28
TGTGCCAGCAGTTTAGGGGGAGGAAGAAGTGATGAGCAGTTCTTC
CASSLGGGRSDEQFF
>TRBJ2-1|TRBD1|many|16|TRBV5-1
TGTGCCAGCAGTTTGACCGGGACAGGCTCCTACAATGAGCAGTTCTTC
CASSLTGTGSYNEQFF
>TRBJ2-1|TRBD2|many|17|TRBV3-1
TGTGCCAGCAGCCAAGATAGTACTAGCGGGAGGAAGGGTGAGCAGTTCTTC
CASSQDSTSGRKGEQFF